This T cell receptor (beta chain) was captured by sequencing in a study of vaccination and CD4 T cells after COVID-19. On the study more broadly: Convalescent donors were composed of six males and four females, of whom two were Hispanic.

The V gene's germline CDR1 is MNHEY and CDR2 SVGEGT. The CDR3 extends over 12 amino acids. Between the trimmed V and J ends, which lost 0 bases and 5 bases, there was a span of 3 bases. TCRdb fed the PCR reads into MiXCR, producing one record per CDR3 protein. The data show 15,000 to 16,000 distinct CDR3 sequences, less than 70% seen once. V gene TRBV6-2 or TRBV6-3 combines with J gene TRBJ2-3; D is ambiguous. This TCR came from a human donor who had recovered from COVID-19. Here the sequenced sample was CD4+ T cells from blood, taken after SARS-CoV-2 vaccination. CDR3 loop: CASSYSRDTQYF. The CDR3 DNA reads TGTGCCAGCAGTTACTCGCGAGATACGCAGTATTTT.